This T cell receptor (beta chain) emerged from a study of blood T cell repertoires in COVID-19 (dated by TCRdb to about 2020). A note on the overall study: Samples covering the acute and convalescent phases of COVID-19 were provided by collaborators in the United States, Italy and Spain. HLA class I and class II types, where available, came from metadata supplied by the sample provider rather than from assay-based typing. Deeply sampled blood TCRbeta repertoires from subjects exposed to, actively infected with, or recovered from COVID-19 were included in the dataset. The repertoires were released in a freely available public database intended as a resource for research on the immune response to SARS-CoV-2. The prospective study material was composed of cDNA or gDNA derived from T cells, B-cell-depleted T cells, or PBMCs. Sample metadata almost always included a de-identified subject ID, COVID-19 status, age in years and sex. Samples were obtained from the ongoing ImmuneRACE study (first 160 participants) and from over 1,000 subjects provided by 6 global collaborators. Study-level results and caveats: How much clinical and demographic metadata was included differed by source and by participant, and the metadata was provided uncurated.

TCRbeta CDR3 regions were amplified from genomic DNA by means of the immunoSEQ Assay, a bias-controlled multiplex PCR. The source study handled its data this way. The number of nucleated cells in each sample was estimated by amplification of reference gene primers within the assay. To quantify the absolute abundance of each unique TCRbeta CDR3 rearrangement, sequence reads were collapsed and filtered. For each sample, productive Simpson clonality was calculated as the square root of Simpson's diversity index across productive rearrangements. The table was pulled from immuneACCESS by TCRdb, which kept in-frame rearrangements only. Such tables lose some clones; where checked, under half of the loss comes from unresolved V genes, and the rest has no known cause. That table is the source of V, J and clone size, and D and trimming were worked out from the DNA. The sample records roughly 330,000 clones, 75% to 90% of which are singletons. The ten largest clonotypes hold about 5% of the sample.

CDR1 and CDR2, looked up from the germline V gene (reference sequence), are LNHDA and SQIVND. The CDR3 starts with the cysteine, ends with the phenylalanine, and has 14 residues. The retained sequence is limited to the CDR3, 42 bases, with the frame set at the first base. V was cut back by 0 bases and J by 5 bases, leaving a gap of 8 bases between them. In the prospective study, participants were about 18 to 90 years old, resided in about two dozen geographic areas of the United States, and were enrolled through a virtual design. Cohort assignment in the prospective study relied on participant-reported clinical history from a screening survey and a study questionnaire. Recovered participants in ImmuneRACE Cohort 3 were defined by two consecutive negative NP/OP PCR tests, clearance by a healthcare professional, or resolution of symptoms. In the prospective study, mobile phlebotomists collected whole blood, serum and a nasopharyngeal or oropharyngeal swab from each participant. Prospective study participants could optionally give additional blood draws and questionnaires over a roughly two-month period. Prospective study blood samples were shipped either frozen or at room temperature before DNA extraction.

On this clone: It has no known antigen specificity. No base quality values were provided; no much bigger clone lies one nucleotide off.

The TCR originated in a man aged 25-40 years who had recovered from COVID-19. The receptor chain draws on TRBV19 and TRBJ2-1; the D segment cannot be called with confidence. Sequencing was performed on PBMCs or T cells enriched from blood (not recorded which). The nucleotides are TGTGCCAGTAGTATAGAACCAGCGAACAATGAGCAGTTCTTC. This sequence encodes CASSIEPANNEQFF.